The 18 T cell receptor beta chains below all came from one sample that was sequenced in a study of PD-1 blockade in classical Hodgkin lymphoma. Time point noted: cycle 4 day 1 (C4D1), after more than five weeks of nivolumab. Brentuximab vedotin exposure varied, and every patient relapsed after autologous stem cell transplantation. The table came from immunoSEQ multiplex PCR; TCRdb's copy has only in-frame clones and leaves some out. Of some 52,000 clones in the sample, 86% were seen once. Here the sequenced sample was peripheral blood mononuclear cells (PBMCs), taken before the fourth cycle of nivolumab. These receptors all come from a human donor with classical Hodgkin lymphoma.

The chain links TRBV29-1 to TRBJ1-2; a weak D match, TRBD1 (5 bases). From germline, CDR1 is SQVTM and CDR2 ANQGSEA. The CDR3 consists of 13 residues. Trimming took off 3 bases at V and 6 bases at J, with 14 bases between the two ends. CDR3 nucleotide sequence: TGCAGCGTTGAGAATGCCAGGGTAAATGGCTACACCTTC. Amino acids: CSVENARVNGYTF.

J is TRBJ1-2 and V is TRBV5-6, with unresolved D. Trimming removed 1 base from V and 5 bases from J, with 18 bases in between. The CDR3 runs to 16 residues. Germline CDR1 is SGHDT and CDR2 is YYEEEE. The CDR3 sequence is CASSLIRSGGSYGYTF. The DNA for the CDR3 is TGTGCCAGCAGCTTGATTCGGTCGGGAGGCTCTTATGGCTACACCTTC. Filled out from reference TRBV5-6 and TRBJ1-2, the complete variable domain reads DAGVTQSPTHLIKTRGQQVTLRCSPKSGHDTVSWYQQALGQGPQFIFQYYEEEERQRGNFPDRFSGHQFPNYSSELNVNALLLGDSALYLCASSLIRSGGSYGYTFGSGTRLTVV.

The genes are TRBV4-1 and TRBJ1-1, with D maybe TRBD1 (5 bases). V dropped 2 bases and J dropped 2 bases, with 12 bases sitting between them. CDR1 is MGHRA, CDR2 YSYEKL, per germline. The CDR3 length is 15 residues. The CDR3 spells CASSQPGTLNTEAFF. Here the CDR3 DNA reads TGCGCCAGCAGCCAACCCGGGACCCTAAACACTGAAGCTTTCTTT.

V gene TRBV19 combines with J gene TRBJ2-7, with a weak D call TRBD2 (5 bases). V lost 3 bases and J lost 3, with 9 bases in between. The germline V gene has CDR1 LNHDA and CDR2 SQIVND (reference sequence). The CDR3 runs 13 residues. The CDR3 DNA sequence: TGTGCCAGTAGTATGAGGGTAGACTACGAGCAGTACTTC. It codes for CASSMRVDYEQYF.

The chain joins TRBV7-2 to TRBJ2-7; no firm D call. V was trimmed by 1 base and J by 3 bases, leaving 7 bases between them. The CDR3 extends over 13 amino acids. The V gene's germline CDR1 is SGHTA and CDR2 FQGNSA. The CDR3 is CASSLGPYYEQYF. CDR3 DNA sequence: TGTGCCAGCAGCTTAGGGCCGTACTACGAGCAGTACTTC. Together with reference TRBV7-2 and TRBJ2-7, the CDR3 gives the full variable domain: GAGVSQSPSNKVTEKGKDVELRCDPISGHTALYWYRQSLGQGLEFLIYFQGNSAPDKSGLPSDRFSAERTGGSVSTLTIQRTQQEDSAVYLCASSLGPYYEQYFGPGTRLTVT.

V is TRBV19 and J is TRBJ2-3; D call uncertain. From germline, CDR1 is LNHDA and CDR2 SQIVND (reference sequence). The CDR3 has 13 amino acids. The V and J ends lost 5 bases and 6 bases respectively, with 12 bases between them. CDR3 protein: CASSSPQKDTQYF. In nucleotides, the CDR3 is TGTGCCAGTAGTTCCCCGCAAAAGGATACGCAGTATTTT.

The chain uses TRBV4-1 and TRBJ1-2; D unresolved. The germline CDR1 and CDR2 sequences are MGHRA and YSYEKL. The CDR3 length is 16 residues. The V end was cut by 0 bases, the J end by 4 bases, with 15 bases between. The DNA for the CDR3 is TGCGCCAGCAGCCAAGAAGGCACGGGCCTGGCCTATGGCTACACCTTC. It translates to CASSQEGTGLAYGYTF.

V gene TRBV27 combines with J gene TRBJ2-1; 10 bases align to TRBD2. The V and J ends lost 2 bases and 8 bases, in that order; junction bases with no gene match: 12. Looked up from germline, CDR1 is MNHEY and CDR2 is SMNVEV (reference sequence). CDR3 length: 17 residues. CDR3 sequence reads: CASSLLGLAGVDDEQFF. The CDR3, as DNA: TGTGCCAGCAGTTTACTCGGGCTAGCGGGAGTTGACGATGAGCAGTTCTTC.

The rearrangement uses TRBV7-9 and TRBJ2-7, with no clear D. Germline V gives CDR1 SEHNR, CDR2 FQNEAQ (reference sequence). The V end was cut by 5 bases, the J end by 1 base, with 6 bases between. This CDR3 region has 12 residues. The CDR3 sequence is CASSKSSYEQYF. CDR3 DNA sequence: TGTGCCAGCAGCAAGAGTTCCTACGAGCAGTACTTC. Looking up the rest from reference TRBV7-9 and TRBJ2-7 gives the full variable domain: DTGVSQNPRHKITKRGQNVTFRCDPISEHNRLYWYRQTLGQGPEFLTYFQNEAQLEKSRLLSDRFSAERPKGSFSTLEIQRTEQGDSAMYLCASSKSSYEQYFGPGTRLTVT.

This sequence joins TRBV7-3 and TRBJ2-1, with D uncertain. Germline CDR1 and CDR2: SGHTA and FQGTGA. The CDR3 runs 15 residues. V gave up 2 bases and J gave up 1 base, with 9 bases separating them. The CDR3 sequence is CASSLYPDSYNEQFF. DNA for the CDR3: TGTGCCAGCAGCTTATACCCAGATTCCTACAATGAGCAGTTCTTC.

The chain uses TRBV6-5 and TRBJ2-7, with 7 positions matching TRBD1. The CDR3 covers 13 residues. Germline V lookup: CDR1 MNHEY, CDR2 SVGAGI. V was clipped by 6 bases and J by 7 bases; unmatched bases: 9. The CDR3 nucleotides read TGTGCCAGCAGCACCCGACAGGGTCTGGAGCAGTACTTC. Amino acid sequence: CASSTRQGLEQYF.

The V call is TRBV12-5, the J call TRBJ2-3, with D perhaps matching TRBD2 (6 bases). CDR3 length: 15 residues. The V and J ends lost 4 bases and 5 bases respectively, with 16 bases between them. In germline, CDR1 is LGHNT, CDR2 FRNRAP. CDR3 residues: CASGSGRGTRDTQYF. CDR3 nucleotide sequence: TGTGCTAGTGGTTCCGGCCGCGGGACGAGAGATACGCAGTATTTT.

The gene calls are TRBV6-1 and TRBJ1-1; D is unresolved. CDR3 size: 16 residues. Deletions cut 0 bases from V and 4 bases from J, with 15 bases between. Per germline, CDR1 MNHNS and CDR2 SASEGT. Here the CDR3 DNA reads TGTGCCAGCAGTGAAGCGCGAGTCTTGCCGGCCACTGAAGCTTTCTTT. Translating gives CASSEARVLPATEAFF.

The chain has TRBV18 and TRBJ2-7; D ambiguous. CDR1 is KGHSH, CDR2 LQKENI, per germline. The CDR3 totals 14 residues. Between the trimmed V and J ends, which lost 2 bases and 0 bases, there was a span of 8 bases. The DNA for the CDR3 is TGTGCCAGCTCACCAATAGGCCCCTCCTACGAGCAGTACTTC. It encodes CASSPIGPSYEQYF.

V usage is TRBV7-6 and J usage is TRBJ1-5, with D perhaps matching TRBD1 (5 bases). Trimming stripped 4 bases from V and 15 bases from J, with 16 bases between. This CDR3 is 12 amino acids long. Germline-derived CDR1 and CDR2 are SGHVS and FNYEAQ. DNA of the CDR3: TGTGCCAGCAGCTCAAGCGGGGCCTTTTGGCATTTT. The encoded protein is CASSSSGAFWHF. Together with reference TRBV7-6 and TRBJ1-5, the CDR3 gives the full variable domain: GAGVSQSPRYKVTKRGQDVALRCDPISGHVSLYWYRQALGQGPEFLTYFNYEAQQDKSGLPNDRFSAERPEGSISTLTIQRTEQRDSAMYRCASSSSGAFWHFGDGTRLSIL.

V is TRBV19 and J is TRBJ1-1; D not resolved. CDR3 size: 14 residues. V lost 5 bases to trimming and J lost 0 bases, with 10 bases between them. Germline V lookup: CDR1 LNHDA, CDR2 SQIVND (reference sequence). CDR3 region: CASSPLTVNTEAFF. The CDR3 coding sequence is TGTGCCAGTAGTCCTTTGACGGTGAACACTGAAGCTTTCTTT. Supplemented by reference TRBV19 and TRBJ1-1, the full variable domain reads DGGITQSPKYLFRKEGQNVTLSCEQNLNHDAMYWYRQDPGQGLRLIYYSQIVNDFQKGDIAEGYSVSREKKESFPLTVTSAQKNPTAFYLCASSPLTVNTEAFFGQGTRLTVV.

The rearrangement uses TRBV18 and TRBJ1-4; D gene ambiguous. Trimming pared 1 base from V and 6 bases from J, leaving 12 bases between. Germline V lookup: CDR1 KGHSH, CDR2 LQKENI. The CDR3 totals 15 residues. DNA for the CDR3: TGTGCCAGCTCACCACTTGCAGGAGTGGATGAAAAACTGTTTTTT. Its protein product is CASSPLAGVDEKLFF.

The CDR3 reads CASSLAVASYEQYF. The DNA for the CDR3 is TGTGCCAGCAGCTTGGCCGTAGCGTCCTACGAGCAGTACTTC. The chain employs TRBV5-6 and TRBJ2-7; perhaps TRBD2 as D (5 bases). Germline CDR1 is SGHDT and CDR2 is YYEEEE. Trimming pared 0 bases from V and 1 base from J, leaving 8 bases between. This CDR3 spans 14 amino acids.